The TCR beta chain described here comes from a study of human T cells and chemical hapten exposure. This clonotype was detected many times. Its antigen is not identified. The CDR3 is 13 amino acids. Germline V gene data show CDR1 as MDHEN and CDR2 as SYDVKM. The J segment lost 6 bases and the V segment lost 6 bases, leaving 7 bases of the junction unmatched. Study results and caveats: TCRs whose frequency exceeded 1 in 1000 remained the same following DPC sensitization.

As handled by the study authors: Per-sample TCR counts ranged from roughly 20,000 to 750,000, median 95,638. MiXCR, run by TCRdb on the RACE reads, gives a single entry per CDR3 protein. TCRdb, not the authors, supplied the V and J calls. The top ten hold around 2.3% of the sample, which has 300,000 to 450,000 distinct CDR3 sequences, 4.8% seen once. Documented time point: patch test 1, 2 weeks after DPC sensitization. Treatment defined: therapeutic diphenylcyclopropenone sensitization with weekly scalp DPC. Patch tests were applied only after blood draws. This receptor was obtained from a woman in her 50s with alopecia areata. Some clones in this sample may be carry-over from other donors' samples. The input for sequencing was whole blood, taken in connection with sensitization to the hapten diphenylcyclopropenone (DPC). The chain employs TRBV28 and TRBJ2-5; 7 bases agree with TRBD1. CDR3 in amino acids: CASRRTGVQTQYF. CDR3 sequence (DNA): TGTGCCAGCAGGAGAACAGGGGTTCAGACCCAGTACTTC. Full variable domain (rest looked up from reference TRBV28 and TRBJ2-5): DVKVTQSSRYLVKRTGEKVFLECVQDMDHENMFWYRQDPGLGLRLIYFSYDVKMKEKGDIPEGYSVSREKKERFSLILESASTNQTSMYLCASRRTGVQTQYFGPGTRLLVL.